This passage covers 14 T cell receptor beta chains from one sample sequenced in a study of blood T cell repertoires in COVID-19. Assay: immunoSEQ multiplex PCR; the TCRdb copy retains only in-frame clones and omits some. Seen here are some 130,000 clones, about four fifths observed once, and the top ten hold about 16%. Sequencing was performed on peripheral blood. The receptors stem from a woman aged 45-65 years with acute or convalescent COVID-19.

The rearrangement joins TRBV20-1 to TRBJ2-7, with D uncertain. The CDR3 extends over 11 amino acids. Looked up from germline, CDR1 is DFQATT and CDR2 is SNEGSKA (reference sequence). Trimming removed 3 bases at V and 11 bases at J, with 14 bases between. The CDR3 region is CSARADSVEYF. The CDR3 nucleotides read TGCAGTGCTAGGGCCGACTCCGTGGAGTACTTC.

This sequence joins TRBV5-1 and TRBJ1-2, with D perhaps matching TRBD1 (5 bases). Trimming stripped 4 bases from V and 8 bases from J, with 18 bases between. Germline values: CDR1 SGHRS, CDR2 YFSETQ. This CDR3 region has 14 residues. This CDR3 reads CASSPEPRGHGYTF. The CDR3 region has the DNA TGCGCCAGCAGCCCAGAGCCAAGGGGTCACGGCTACACCTTC.

The chain recombines TRBV5-4 with TRBJ1-4; a weak D match, TRBD1 (5 bases). This CDR3 has 16 residues. V lost 1 base, J lost 0 bases, and 10 bases lay in between. Germline values: CDR1 SGHNT, CDR2 YYREEE (reference sequence). In nucleotides, the CDR3 is TGTGCCAGCAGCTTGCGGCAGGGAACAACTAATGAAAAACTGTTTTTT. Translation: CASSLRQGTTNEKLFF.

CDR3 sequence (DNA): TGTGCCAGCAGCTTAGGACCACAGGGTAGTAGCTATGGCTACACCTTC. Amino acids: CASSLGPQGSSYGYTF. The J gene is TRBJ1-2, the V gene TRBV13, with D perhaps TRBD1 (6 bases). Trimming left V 0 bases short and J 4 bases short, with 15 bases between. The CDR3 is 16 amino acids. The V gene's germline CDR1 is PRHDT and CDR2 FYEKMQ (reference sequence).

CDR3 protein: CASISGRGSSYNEQFF. The CDR3 region has the DNA TGTGCCAGCATCAGCGGCAGGGGTAGCTCCTACAATGAGCAGTTCTTC. The J gene is TRBJ2-1, the V gene TRBV2; D is perhaps TRBD1 (6 bases). The CDR3 runs 16 residues. The ends were cut back, 7 bases at V and 0 bases at J, with 16 bases in the middle. Germline-derived CDR1 and CDR2 are SNHLY and FYNNEI.

The rearrangement uses TRBV6-1 and TRBJ1-5; D uncertain. CDR1 is MNHNS and CDR2 is SASEGT in the germline V gene. This CDR3 is built from 15 residues. The ends were cut back, 3 bases at V and 0 bases at J, with 9 bases in the middle. The DNA of the CDR3 is TGTGCCAGCAGTGACGGGTTATATAGCAATCAGCCCCAGCATTTT. This gives the protein CASSDGLYSNQPQHF.

This sequence joins TRBV12-3 or TRBV12-4 and TRBJ2-7; TRBD1 is a possible D gene (5 bases). The V end lost 6 bases, the J end lost 2 bases, and 11 bases lay between the germline ends. The CDR3 totals 13 residues. CDR3 nucleotide sequence: TGTGCCAGCAGCCAGGGTACGACCTACGAGCAGTACTTC. As protein: CASSQGTTYEQYF.

The chain uses TRBV6-4 and TRBJ1-2; 7 bases line up with TRBD1. Per the germline V gene, CDR1 is MRHNA and CDR2 is SNTAGT. The CDR3 covers 14 residues. Trimming at V came to 6 bases and at J to 4 bases, leaving 8 bases not matched to a gene. This chain's CDR3 is CASSRDSRFYGYTF. For the CDR3, the DNA is TGTGCCAGCAGCCGGGACAGCCGCTTCTATGGCTACACCTTC.

Turning to this clone: Its ends do not fully match the called genes, so a read error is possible. This chain joins TRBV18 and TRBJ1-1; 7 bases fit TRBD1. The CDR3 is made up of 15 amino acids. The germline V gene encodes CDR1 KGHSH and CDR2 LQKENI. The CDR3 DNA follows: TGTGCCGGCTCACCACCAAAGGGGGCGGTCACTGAAGCTTTCTTT. This sequence encodes CAGSPPKGAVTEAFF.

The rearrangement joins TRBV7-6 to TRBJ2-1; 7 nucleotides agree with TRBD1. This CDR3 region has 16 residues. The germline CDR1 and CDR2 sequences are SGHVS and FNYEAQ. V lost 5 bases, J lost 0 bases, and 7 bases stayed unmatched. CDR3: CASSPLTGSSYNEQFF. The CDR3, as DNA: TGTGCCAGCAGCCCATTGACAGGGAGCTCCTACAATGAGCAGTTCTTC.

The rearrangement joins TRBV18 to TRBJ2-2; a weak D match, TRBD2 (6 bases). Germline V gives CDR1 KGHSH, CDR2 LQKENI. The CDR3 loop spans 16 amino acids. V was cut by 5 bases and J by 0 bases, with 13 bases left in between. CDR3 loop: CASSTDSGSNTGELFF. The DNA of the CDR3 is TGTGCCAGCTCAACCGACAGCGGGTCGAACACCGGGGAGCTGTTTTTT.

This clone was seen a handful of times. The chain has TRBV6-5 and TRBJ2-1; 12 bases agree with TRBD1. The CDR3 extends over 14 amino acids. With V trimmed by 11 bases and J by 9 bases, 11 bases remained unmatched. CDR1 MNHEY and CDR2 SVGAGI come from the germline V gene. Written as DNA, the CDR3 is TGTGCCGGAGGGGGGGACAGGGGGCGGATTGAGCAGTTCTTC. Translating it yields CAGGGDRGRIEQFF.

This clone appeared a single time. The chain employs TRBV5-1 and TRBJ1-1, with D possibly being TRBD1 (6 bases). CDR1 and CDR2 from the germline V gene are SGHRS and YFSETQ. The CDR3 spans 15 residues. V lost 3 bases and J 1 base, leaving 13 bases between the germline ends. This chain's CDR3 is CASSSSTGRNTEAFF. The DNA of the CDR3 is TGCGCCAGCAGCTCGTCGACAGGACGGAACACTGAAGCTTTCTTT. The complete variable domain, with remaining parts taken from reference TRBV5-1 and TRBJ1-1, reads KAGVTQTPRYLIKTRGQQVTLSCSPISGHRSVSWYQQTPGQGLQFLFEYFSETQRNKGNFPGRFSGRQFSNSRSEMNVSTLELGDSALYLCASSSSTGRNTEAFFGQGTRLTVV.

V usage is TRBV4-1 and J usage is TRBJ1-2; the D gene is possibly TRBD1 (5 bases). The CDR3 length is 17 residues. Germline V gene sequence: CDR1 MGHRA, CDR2 YSYEKL. V dropped 4 bases and J dropped 6 bases, with 24 bases sitting between them. CDR3 DNA sequence: TGCGCCAGCAGCCTTACGACGAGACAGACAATTTCTAATGGCTACACCTTC. Residues: CASSLTTRQTISNGYTF.